The clone carrying this T cell receptor (beta chain) was counted many times. Antigen: not known. The TCR beta profiling, which covered VDJ combination and CDR3 sequence, was carried out using genomic DNA as the template. MiXCR, run by TCRdb on the reads, gives a single entry per CDR3 protein. The table has some 120,000 distinct CDR3 sequences, over 30% seen once; the top ten hold around 2.5%. The data originate from a study of CD8+CD57+ T cells in acquired aplastic anemia. Study context: Sorting CD4+ and CD8+ cells gave DNA averaging about 2.9 ug.

In patients chosen for sequencing, flow cytometry had shown CD8+CD57+ cell expansion. V was clipped by 5 bases and J by 7 bases, with 14 bases between them. The CDR3 has 13 residues. Per the germline V gene, CDR1 is DFQATT and CDR2 is SNEGSKA (reference sequence). Broader study findings: The study found no significant CD8+ Simpson's diversity difference between patients and controls. Almost 30 shared CD8+ CDR3s appeared highly expressed within patients' immunodominant clones.

The genes are TRBV20-1 and TRBJ1-4; D remains ambiguous. The sequencing input was sorted CD4+, CD8+, or CD8+CD57+ T cells (not recorded which) from PBMCs. The sequence was collected from a human donor with aplastic anemia. The CDR3 loop is CSARAANLEKLFF. Written as DNA, the CDR3 is TGCAGTGCTCGGGCTGCCAACCTTGAAAAACTGTTTTTT.